The 28 T cell receptor beta chains given below trace back to one sample, sequenced in a study of T-cell reconstitution after alpha-beta-depleted transplantation in children. Researchers prepared the TCRbeta library using unique molecular identifiers, the study reports. TCRdb used MiXCR to reprocess the PCR reads, holding one entry per CDR3 protein. This table has about 580,000 distinct CDR3 sequences, under 25% appearing once. This material consisted of PBMCs, mostly from graft donor cells, taken 360 days after TCRalphabeta/CD19-depleted stem cell transplant. All receptors come from a boy younger than two who had a stem cell transplant for acute myeloid leukemia, so the T cells may come from the graft donor.

The chain uses TRBV29-1 and TRBJ1-1; D gene unclear. The length of the CDR3 is 12 residues. In germline, CDR1 is SQVTM, CDR2 ANQGSEA. V lost 8 bases, J lost 6 bases, and 16 bases lay in between. CDR3 bases: TGCAGCACCGATCACGGTGTCGCTGAAGCTTTCTTT. It specifies CSTDHGVAEAFF.

The chain joins TRBV5-6 to TRBJ1-6; D perhaps matches TRBD1 (5 bases). CDR1 and CDR2 (germline): SGHDT, YYEEEE. Trimming stripped 2 bases from V and 5 bases from J, with 14 bases between. The CDR3 is 16 residues long. The CDR3 DNA follows: TGTGCCAGCAGCTTTGAGTTGGCAGGGCATAATTCACCCCTCCACTTT. Encoded protein: CASSFELAGHNSPLHF.

This clonotype was counted many times. The chain has TRBV9 and TRBJ2-1; D not resolved. This CDR3 has 13 amino acids. V gave up 3 bases and J gave up 3 bases, with 7 bases separating them. Germline lookup yields CDR1 SGDLS and CDR2 YYNGEE. In DNA form, the CDR3 reads TGTGCCAGCAGCGGGGTCCTCTACAATGAGCAGTTCTTC. This gives the protein CASSGVLYNEQFF.

This clonotype has a handful of counts. The chain joins TRBV25-1 to TRBJ2-3; D remains unclear. Per the germline V gene, CDR1 is MGHDK and CDR2 is SYGVNS. V lost 2 bases and J 2 bases, leaving 14 bases between the germline ends. The CDR3 is 16 residues long. CDR3 DNA sequence: TGTGCCAGCAGTGAAGGAAACCTTCTCCTCACAGATACGCAGTATTTT. Amino acids: CASSEGNLLLTDTQYF.

This clonotype came up a few times. This chain uses TRBV5-1 with TRBJ2-3; 8 nucleotides line up with TRBD1. The germline gives CDR1 SGHRS, CDR2 YFSETQ. The CDR3 runs to 15 residues. The V and J ends lost 4 bases and 4 bases, in that order; junction bases with no gene match: 8. In nucleotides, the CDR3 is TGCGCCAGCAGCGGTCAGGGGGCGATCGCAGATACGCAGTATTTT. Translating it yields CASSGQGAIADTQYF.

This clonotype was picked up many times. The V call is TRBV29-1, the J call TRBJ1-1, with D perhaps TRBD1 (6 bases). The V end lost 7 bases, the J end lost 0 bases, and 12 bases lay between the germline ends. CDR1 is SQVTM and CDR2 is ANQGSEA in the germline V gene. The CDR3 loop spans 13 amino acids. CDR3 protein: CSGAGAMNTEAFF. The CDR3 coding sequence is TGCAGCGGCGCAGGGGCCATGAACACTGAAGCTTTCTTT.

This clonotype has a count of ten or more. This chain connects TRBV6-1 to TRBJ2-1; TRBD1 might be the D (6 bases). The V end was cut by 6 bases, the J end by 2 bases, with 14 bases between. Germline V gene sequence: CDR1 MNHNS, CDR2 SASEGT. CDR3 length: 15 amino acids. The CDR3 DNA is TGTGCCAGCAGGGCAGGGGAGTGGACCTACAATGAGCAGTTCTTC. This sequence encodes CASRAGEWTYNEQFF.

This rearrangement joins TRBV20-1 to TRBJ2-1; TRBD2 matches at 12 bases. The CDR3 spans 16 residues. Germline CDR1 DFQATT, CDR2 SNEGSKA (reference sequence). Trimming at V came to 1 base and at J to 7 bases, leaving 8 bases not matched to a gene. CDR3 in amino acids: CSARVLAGGLLNEQFF. The DNA for the CDR3 is TGCAGTGCTAGAGTGCTAGCGGGGGGGTTGTTGAATGAGCAGTTCTTC.

The rearrangement uses TRBV14 and TRBJ2-1, with 11 positions matching TRBD1. V was clipped by 6 bases and J by 5 bases; unmatched bases: 6. From germline, CDR1 is SGHDN and CDR2 FVKESK. This CDR3 contains 15 residues. CDR3 sequence reads: CASSRRDRGNNEQFF. CDR3 bases: TGTGCCAGCAGTCGGCGGGACAGGGGGAACAATGAGCAGTTCTTC.

The V call is TRBV24-1, the J call TRBJ2-1; TRBD1 or TRBD2 may be the D gene (5 bases each). The germline V and J ends were trimmed by 7 bases and 8 bases, with 14 bases remaining between them. Germline CDR1 and CDR2: KGHDR and SFDVKD. The CDR3 has 13 amino acids. The CDR3 sequence is CATSSRGPHEQFF. As DNA, the CDR3 is TGTGCCACCAGCAGCCGGGGCCCCCATGAGCAGTTCTTC.

This chain links TRBV7-9 with TRBJ1-5; TRBD1 aligns across 7 bases. The germline gives CDR1 SEHNR, CDR2 FQNEAQ (reference sequence). V shed 5 bases and J 6 bases; nucleotides not matched to a gene: 4. CDR3 length: 13 amino acids. This CDR3 reads CASSQYRGQPQHF. The CDR3 bases are TGTGCCAGCAGCCAGTACAGGGGTCAGCCCCAGCATTTT.

This chain uses TRBV29-1 with TRBJ1-1; no clear D. CDR1 and CDR2 from the germline V gene are SQVTM and ANQGSEA. The V end was cut by 5 bases, the J end by 0 bases, with 10 bases between. This CDR3 has 13 residues. CDR3 DNA: TGCAGCGTTAGTTGGTGGCTGAACACTGAAGCTTTCTTT. Translation: CSVSWWLNTEAFF.

The genes are TRBV10-2 and TRBJ2-5, with no clear D. The CDR3 runs 14 residues. CDR1 and CDR2 from the germline V gene are WSHSY and SAAADI. Trimming shortened V by 4 bases and J by 5 bases, and 14 bases separated the two germline ends. The CDR3 loop is CASSGGSSQETQYF. As DNA, the CDR3 is TGCGCCAGCAGTGGGGGTAGCAGTCAGGAGACCCAGTACTTC.

About this clonotype itself: The junction differs from germline at one of its ends, possibly a read error. The chain couples TRBV12-3 or TRBV12-4 to TRBJ1-2; tentatively, D is TRBD1 (6 bases). The length of the CDR3 is 17 residues. CDR3 region: CASSLGQRGTARGAGSF. The CDR3, as DNA: TGTGCCAGCAGTTTAGGTCAACGTGGGACCGCGAGGGGGGCAGGGTCCTTC.

This clonotype was counted at least ten times. This chain uses TRBV12-3 or TRBV12-4 with TRBJ2-1, with 14 bases lining up with TRBD2. The CDR3 spans 15 residues. The junction had 6 bases not matched to a gene; V was cut back by 6 bases and J by 8 bases. The CDR3 DNA is TGTGCCAGCAGGCCCGGGACTAGCGGGGGAGATGAGCAGTTCTTC. This sequence encodes CASRPGTSGGDEQFF.

CDR3 loop: CSVAIAGPEEKLFF. The CDR3 DNA reads as TGCAGCGTTGCAATAGCCGGGCCCGAGGAAAAACTGTTTTTT. The rearrangement links TRBV29-1 to TRBJ1-4, with D hard to call. This CDR3 has 14 amino acids. Trimming stripped 4 bases from V and 8 bases from J, with 17 bases between. Germline V lookup: CDR1 SQVTM, CDR2 ANQGSEA.

The rearrangement uses TRBV4-2 and TRBJ2-3; 10 nucleotides match TRBD2. Losses at the gene ends were 4 bases for V and 2 bases for J; bases not matched to a gene: 12. Per germline, CDR1 LGHNA and CDR2 YNFKEQ. The CDR3 is 18 residues long. Here the CDR3 DNA reads TGTGCCAGCAGCCCCGTGGAACTAGCGGGGCCGGACACAGATACGCAGTATTTT. It is translated as CASSPVELAGPDTDTQYF.

Ten or more counts support this clonotype. V and J are TRBV7-9 and TRBJ2-1; D might be TRBD2 (6 bases). Germline V lookup: CDR1 SEHNR, CDR2 FQNEAQ (reference sequence). The length of the CDR3 is 15 residues. The V gene lost 1 base and the J gene lost 4 bases, with 11 bases spanning the gap. CDR3 amino acids: CASSLVSGPYNEQFF. The DNA for the CDR3 is TGTGCCAGCAGCTTAGTCAGCGGGCCGTACAATGAGCAGTTCTTC.

This clonotype was counted between two and nine times. The chain recombines TRBV12-3 or TRBV12-4 with TRBJ2-5; TRBD2 agrees at 10 bases. V lost 3 bases and J lost 4; bases outside the gene matches: 5. The CDR3 consists of 15 residues. Here the CDR3 reads CASSLGTSGAETQYF. The CDR3 DNA reads TGTGCCAGCAGTTTGGGAACTAGCGGGGCAGAGACCCAGTACTTC.

In its sample, this clonotype was seen many times. This chain joins TRBV12-3 or TRBV12-4 and TRBJ1-1; perhaps TRBD1 as D (5 bases). V was cut by 6 bases and J by 4 bases, with 15 bases left in between. This CDR3 has 14 amino acids. Written as DNA, the CDR3 is TGTGCCAGCAGACCTCTCTGGGGGGGCACTGAAGCTTTCTTT. Protein product: CASRPLWGGTEAFF.

This clonotype was observed at least ten times. CDR3 protein: CASSEQGKGDTEAFF. The CDR3, as DNA: TGCGCCAGCAGTGAACAGGGGAAGGGGGACACTGAAGCTTTCTTT. The chain links TRBV10-2 to TRBJ1-1, with 7 bases matching TRBD1. V was clipped by 3 bases and J by 3 bases; unmatched bases: 7. The CDR3 has 15 residues. Per the germline V gene, CDR1 is WSHSY and CDR2 is SAAADI.

This clonotype appeared a few times. The V and J genes are TRBV4-3 and TRBJ2-7; no reliable D call. CDR3 length equals 13 residues. The germline V gene encodes CDR1 LGHNA and CDR2 YSLEER. With 0 bases removed from V and 3 bases from J, the gap between germline ends came to 6 bases. The CDR3 sequence is CASSQDGVYEQYF. CDR3 coding DNA: TGCGCCAGCAGCCAAGATGGGGTCTACGAGCAGTACTTC.

This clonotype was found many times. V gene TRBV29-1 combines with J gene TRBJ2-7, with 9 bases identical to TRBD1. Per the germline V gene, CDR1 is SQVTM and CDR2 is ANQGSEA. Trimming cost V 3 bases and J 4 bases; bases outside gene matches: 7. The CDR3 runs 14 residues. CDR3 in DNA: TGCAGCGTTGAGGGGACAGGGAATCGGTACGAGCAGTACTTC. Translating it yields CSVEGTGNRYEQYF.

V and J are TRBV29-1 and TRBJ2-7; 7 bases line up with TRBD1. CDR1 is SQVTM and CDR2 is ANQGSEA in the germline V gene. The CDR3 has 11 residues. V shed 6 bases and J 6 bases; nucleotides not matched to a gene: 5. CDR3 coding DNA: TGCAGCGTCGCTGGGACAGCCGAGCAGTACTTC. It specifies CSVAGTAEQYF.

The table lists this clonotype with many counts. The rearrangement joins TRBV12-3 or TRBV12-4 to TRBJ2-5; D is uncertain. The CDR3 has 13 residues. The V end was cut by 3 bases, the J end by 3 bases, with 8 bases between. For the CDR3, the DNA is TGTGCCAGCAGTTTGTTGGGAAAAGAGACCCAGTACTTC. This translates into CASSLLGKETQYF.

The chain is built from TRBV20-1 and TRBJ2-1; D is perhaps TRBD2 (7 bases). Germline V gene data show CDR1 as DFQATT and CDR2 as SNEGSKA (reference sequence). The V gene lost 2 bases and the J gene lost 5 bases, with 10 bases spanning the gap. CDR3 size: 13 residues. The CDR3 here is CSARRGGDNEQFF. The CDR3 bases are TGCAGTGCTAGAAGGGGGGGGGACAATGAGCAGTTCTTC.

This clonotype was seen repeatedly, ten times or more. The chain couples TRBV9 to TRBJ1-1; weak D call: TRBD1 (6 bases). In germline, CDR1 is SGDLS, CDR2 YYNGEE. The CDR3 consists of 16 residues. Trimming pared 4 bases from V and 1 base from J, leaving 17 bases between. CDR3: CASSPPGKGQNTEAFF. The CDR3 DNA follows: TGTGCCAGCAGCCCCCCGGGGAAGGGACAGAACACTGAAGCTTTCTTT. The full variable domain, in which reference TRBV9 and TRBJ1-1 provide the parts outside the CDR3, is DSGVTQTPKHLITATGQRVTLRCSPRSGDLSVYWYQQSLDQGLQFLIQYYNGEERAKGNILERFSAQQFPDLHSELNLSSLELGDSALYFCASSPPGKGQNTEAFFGQGTRLTVV.

The chain combines TRBV4-3 with TRBJ1-1; 8 bases are shared with TRBD1. The CDR3 runs to 18 residues. Germline loops: CDR1 LGHNA, CDR2 YSLEER. Germline trimming cut 7 bases from V and 1 base from J; bases unmatched to any gene: 17. The CDR3 sequence: CASTPHWGQVWKNTEAFF. CDR3 DNA sequence: TGCGCCAGCACCCCCCACTGGGGACAGGTCTGGAAGAACACTGAAGCTTTCTTT.